This paragraph reports one TCR beta chain. This same CDR3 is encoded by further DNA sequences in the sample. The CDR3 extends over 13 amino acids. Germline CDR1 is MNHEY and CDR2 is SVGAGI. V lost 7 bases, J lost 0 bases, and 8 bases lay in between. The sample is drawn from a study of blood T cell repertoires in COVID-19. The data were produced by immunoSEQ multiplex PCR, yet TCRdb's version contains in-frame clones alone and is incomplete. The data hold 250,000 or so clones, with around 80% observed a single time. Sequenced sample: peripheral blood. The origin of this receptor is a human donor in a cohort sampled during active COVID-19. This sequence joins TRBV6-5 and TRBJ2-3; perhaps TRBD2 as D (5 bases). This CDR3 reads CASKGGSTDTQYF. For the CDR3, the DNA is TGTGCCAGCAAGGGCGGGAGCACAGATACGCAGTATTTT.